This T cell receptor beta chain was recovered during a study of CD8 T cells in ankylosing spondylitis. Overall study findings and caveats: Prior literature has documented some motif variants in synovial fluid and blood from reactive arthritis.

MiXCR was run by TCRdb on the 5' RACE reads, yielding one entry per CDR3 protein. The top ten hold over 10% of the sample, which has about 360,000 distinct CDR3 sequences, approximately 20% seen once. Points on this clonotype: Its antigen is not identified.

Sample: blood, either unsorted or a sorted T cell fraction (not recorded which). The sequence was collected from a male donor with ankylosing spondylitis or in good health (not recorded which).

The DNA for the CDR3 is TGTGCCAGCAGCATCAGGATCCCTGGGGCCAACGTCCTGACTTTC. Its protein product is CASSIRIPGANVLTF. The chain joins TRBV12-3 or TRBV12-4 to TRBJ2-6, with no clear D. The CDR3 contains 15 residues. Between the trimmed V and J ends, which lost 6 bases and 2 bases, there was a span of 11 bases.